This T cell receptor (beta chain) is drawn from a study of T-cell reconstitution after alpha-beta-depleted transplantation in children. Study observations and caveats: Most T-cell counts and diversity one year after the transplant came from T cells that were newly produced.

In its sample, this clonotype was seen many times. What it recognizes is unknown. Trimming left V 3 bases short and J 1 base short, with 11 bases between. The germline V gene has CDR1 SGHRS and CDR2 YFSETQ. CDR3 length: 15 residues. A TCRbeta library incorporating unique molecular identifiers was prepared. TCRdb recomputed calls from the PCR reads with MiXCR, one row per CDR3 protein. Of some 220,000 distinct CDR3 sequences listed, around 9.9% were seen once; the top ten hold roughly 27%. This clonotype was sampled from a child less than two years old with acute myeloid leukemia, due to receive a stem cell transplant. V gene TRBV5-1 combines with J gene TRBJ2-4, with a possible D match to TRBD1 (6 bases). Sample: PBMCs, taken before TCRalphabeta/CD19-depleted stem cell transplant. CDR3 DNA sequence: TGCGCCAGCAGCTCTGACAGGATGGCCAAAAACATTCAGTACTTC. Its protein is CASSSDRMAKNIQYF.